The following is a T cell receptor beta chain sequence with its context. The source of the sample is a study of blood T cells in healthy people across ages. Germline V lookup: CDR1 SQVTM, CDR2 ANQGSEA. The CDR3 is made up of 11 amino acids. Trimming took off 4 bases at V and 11 bases at J, with 14 bases between the two ends. Together with a sample-barcoded 5' primer, a J-beta primer mix was included in a second PCR lasting about 7 to 12 cycles. TCRdb reprocessed the 5' RACE reads with MiXCR, giving one entry per CDR3 protein. In the table there are some 750,000 distinct CDR3 sequences, around a fifth of which are singletons.

This clonotype originated in a man in his sixties or seventies in good health. The chain employs TRBV29-1 and TRBJ1-2; no firm D call. Sequences were obtained from blood. The CDR3 protein is CSVVREAYYTF. The DNA of the CDR3 is TGCAGCGTTGTTAGGGAAGCTTATTACACCTTC.